This record concerns one T cell receptor beta chain sequence. These data come from a study of PD-1 blockade in classical Hodgkin lymphoma. Relapse after autologous stem cell transplantation occurred in every patient, and brentuximab vedotin exposure varied. Isolated CD8+ T cells were derived from thawed PBMCs through magnetic negative selection. Clones were sequenced by immunoSEQ multiplex PCR, and TCRdb holds only the in-frame ones, with some missing. The data contain over 25,000 clones, about 91% of them singletons. V was clipped by 3 bases and J by 4 bases, with 9 bases between them. There are 13 residues in the CDR3. CDR1 MDHEN and CDR2 SYDVKM come from the germline V gene.

The rearrangement uses TRBV28 and TRBJ1-2, with D tentatively TRBD1 (5 bases). This clonotype was obtained from a human donor with classical Hodgkin lymphoma. The starting material was CD8+ T cells from blood, obtained at baseline. CDR3 in amino acids: CASSLGGGYGYTF. The CDR3 DNA is TGTGCCAGCAGTTTGGGGGGGGGCTATGGCTACACCTTC.